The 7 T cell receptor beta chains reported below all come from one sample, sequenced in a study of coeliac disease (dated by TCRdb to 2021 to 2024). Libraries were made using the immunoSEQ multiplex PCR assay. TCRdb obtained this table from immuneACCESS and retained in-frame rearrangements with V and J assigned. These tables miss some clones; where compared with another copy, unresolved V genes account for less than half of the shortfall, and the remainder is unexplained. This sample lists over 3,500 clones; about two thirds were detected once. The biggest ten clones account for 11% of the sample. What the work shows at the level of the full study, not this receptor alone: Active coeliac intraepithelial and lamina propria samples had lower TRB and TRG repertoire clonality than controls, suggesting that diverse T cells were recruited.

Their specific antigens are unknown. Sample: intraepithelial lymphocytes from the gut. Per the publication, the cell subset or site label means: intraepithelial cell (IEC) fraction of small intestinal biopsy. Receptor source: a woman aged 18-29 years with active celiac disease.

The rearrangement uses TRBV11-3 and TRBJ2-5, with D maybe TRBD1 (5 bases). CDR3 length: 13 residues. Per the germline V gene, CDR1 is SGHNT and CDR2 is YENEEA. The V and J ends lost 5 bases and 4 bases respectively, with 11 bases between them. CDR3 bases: TGTGCCAGCAGCCCCGGAAGGGGAGAGACCCAGTACTTC. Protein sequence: CASSPGRGETQYF.

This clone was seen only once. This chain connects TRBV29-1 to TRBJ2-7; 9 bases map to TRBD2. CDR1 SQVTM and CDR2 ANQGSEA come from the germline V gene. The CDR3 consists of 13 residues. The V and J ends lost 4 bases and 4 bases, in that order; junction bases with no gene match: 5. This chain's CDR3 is CSVGAGGQYEQYF. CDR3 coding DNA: TGCAGCGTTGGCGCGGGAGGGCAATACGAGCAGTACTTC.

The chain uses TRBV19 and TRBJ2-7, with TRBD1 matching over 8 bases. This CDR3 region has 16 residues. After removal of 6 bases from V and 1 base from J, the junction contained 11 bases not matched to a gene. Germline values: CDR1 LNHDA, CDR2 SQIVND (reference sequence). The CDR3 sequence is CASRQTGGTPSYEQYF. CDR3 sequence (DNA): TGTGCCAGTAGGCAAACAGGGGGAACCCCATCCTACGAGCAGTACTTC.

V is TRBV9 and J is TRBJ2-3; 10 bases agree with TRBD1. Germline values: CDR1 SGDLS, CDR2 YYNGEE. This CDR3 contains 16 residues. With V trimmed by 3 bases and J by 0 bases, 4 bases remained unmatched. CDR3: CASSAGTGVSTDTQYF. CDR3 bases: TGTGCCAGCAGCGCCGGGACAGGGGTGAGCACAGATACGCAGTATTTT.

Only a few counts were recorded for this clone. The CDR3 DNA reads TGTGCCAGCAGCTTAGCGGGGGCTGGAGATACGCAGTATTTT. This sequence encodes CASSLAGAGDTQYF. The chain couples TRBV7-2 to TRBJ2-3, with a tentative D call TRBD1 (6 bases). V lost 0 bases to trimming and J lost 5 bases, with 9 bases between them. Germline-derived CDR1 and CDR2 are SGHTA and FQGNSA. The CDR3 is 14 residues long.

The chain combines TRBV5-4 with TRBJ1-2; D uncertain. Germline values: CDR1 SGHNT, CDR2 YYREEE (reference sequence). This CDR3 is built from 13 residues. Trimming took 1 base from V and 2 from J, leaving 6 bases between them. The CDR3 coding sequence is TGTGCCAGCAGCTTGCGGGTGAACTATGGCTACACCTTC. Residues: CASSLRVNYGYTF. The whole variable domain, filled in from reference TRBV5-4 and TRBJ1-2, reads ETGVTQSPTHLIKTRGQQVTLRCSSQSGHNTVSWYQQALGQGPQFIFQYYREEENGRGNFPPRFSGLQFPNYSSELNVNALELDDSALYLCASSLRVNYGYTFGSGTRLTVV.

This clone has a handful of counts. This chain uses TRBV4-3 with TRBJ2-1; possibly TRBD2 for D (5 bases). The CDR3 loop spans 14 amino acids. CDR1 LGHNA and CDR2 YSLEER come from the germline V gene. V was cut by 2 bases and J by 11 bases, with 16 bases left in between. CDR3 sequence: CASSQWSGRTQQFF. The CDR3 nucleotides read TGCGCCAGCAGCCAATGGTCGGGGAGAACACAGCAGTTCTTC.